This is a list of T cell receptor beta chains from one sample in a study of blood T cell repertoires in COVID-19. Profiled with immunoSEQ multiplex PCR; TCRdb holds only in-frame clones, not every one. The sample lists 200,000 to 250,000 clones; 83% were seen once. The sample comprised PBMCs or T cells enriched from blood (not recorded which). The receptors were gathered from a woman between 40 and 55 years old who had been exposed to COVID-19. CDR3s include the opening cysteine and the closing phenylalanine or tryptophan. D genes are given only for firm matches. Expanded clones are given a class, and other clones once, few, many or no size at all.

j_call clone_size v_call d_call cdr3_aa cdr3_nt
TRBJ1-1 once TRBV11-2 NA CASSSPTGNTEAFF TGTGCCAGCAGTTCGCCTACAGGGAACACTGAAGCTTTCTTT
TRBJ2-3 few TRBV19 NA CASSDGHFITDTQYF TGTGCCAGTAGTGACGGACATTTTATCACAGATACGCAGTATTTT
TRBJ1-1 NA TRBV4-3 NA CASSQDQGYTEAFF TGCGCCAGCAGCCAGGACCAGGGGTACACTGAAGCTTTCTTT
TRBJ2-7 NA TRBV19 NA CASSIDQGWEQYF TGTGCCAGTAGTATTGACCAGGGGTGGGAGCAGTACTTC
TRBJ2-1 NA TRBV3-1/TRBV3-2 NA CASSPRSSYNEQFF TGTGCCAGCAGCCCCAGGTCATCCTACAATGAGCAGTTCTTC
TRBJ1-2 once TRBV25-1 TRBD1 CASRGTVDGYTF TGTGCCAGCAGGGGGACAGTCGATGGCTACACCTTC
TRBJ2-2 once TRBV27 NA CASCRSGSTGELFF TGTGCCAGCTGTCGTTCGGGGAGCACCGGGGAGCTGTTTTTT
TRBJ1-5 NA TRBV7-9 TRBD1 CASSPLDRGDQPQHF TGTGCCAGCAGCCCACTGGACAGGGGGGATCAGCCCCAGCATTTT
TRBJ1-1 NA TRBV10-3 TRBD1 CATRQDRKGKAFF TGTGCCACTAGACAGGACAGGAAGGGCAAGGCTTTCTTT
TRBJ1-5 once TRBV4-2 NA CASSQVRESNQPQHF TGTGCCAGCAGCCAAGTCCGCGAGAGCAATCAGCCCCAGCATTTT
TRBJ1-1 NA TRBV4-3 NA CASSQGAKNTEAFF TGCGCCAGCAGCCAGGGGGCCAAGAACACTGAAGCTTTCTTT
TRBJ1-1 NA TRBV28 NA CASSLPGRGRAFF TGTGCCAGCAGTTTACCCGGACGGGGAAGGGCTTTCTTT
TRBJ1-2 NA TRBV7-2 TRBD1 CASSETGTGPSSF TGTGCCAGCAGCGAAACCGGGACAGGCCCTTCTTCCTTC
TRBJ2-1 NA TRBV19 NA CASSIFPGTGALEEQFF TGTGCCAGTAGTATATTCCCCGGGACTGGGGCCTTAGAGGAGCAGTTCTTC
TRBJ1-4 NA TRBV4-2 NA CASSQEGRRDEKLFF TGTGCCAGCAGCCAAGAGGGTCGGCGGGATGAAAAACTGTTTTTT
TRBJ2-1 NA TRBV6-2/TRBV6-3 TRBD2 CASSPPQRGGYNEQFF TGTGCCAGCAGCCCTCCACAGCGGGGGGGCTACAATGAGCAGTTCTTC
TRBJ1-2 once TRBV30 NA CAWSASGAWYGYTF TGTGCCTGGAGCGCCTCTGGAGCGTGGTATGGCTACACCTTC
TRBJ1-1 NA TRBV7-8 NA CASRQGLVNTEAFF TGTGCCAGCAGACAGGGTTTAGTGAACACTGAAGCTTTCTTT
TRBJ1-1 NA TRBV11-3 NA CASSLTRMTEAFF TGTGCCAGCAGTCTCACTAGAATGACTGAAGCTTTCTTT
TRBJ1-2 NA TRBV6-5 TRBD1 CASSRDRSNYGYTF TGTGCCAGCAGTCGGGACAGATCTAACTATGGCTACACCTTC
TRBJ2-3 NA TRBV5-1 TRBD2 CASSSGTRAGTDTQYF TGCGCCAGCAGCTCTGGGACTAGGGCTGGCACAGATACGCAGTATTTT
TRBJ1-2 many TRBV6-5 NA CAITQGRGYTF TGTGCCATCACTCAGGGCCGGGGCTACACCTTC